The 10 T cell receptor beta chains listed next were all sequenced from one sample in a study of T cells in Graves' hyperthyroidism and ophthalmopathy. Amplified TCR beta CDR3 regions derived from RNA transcripts. The HTBI primer set was used in a first-round RT-PCR of the TCR CDR3. TCRdb processed the multiplex PCR reads anew with MiXCR; each CDR3 protein has one entry. The profile shows 200,000 to 250,000 distinct CDR3 sequences, about a sixth of them singletons. The specimen was blood. The receptors originated from a woman in her 50s with Graves' hyperthyroidism.

The table lists this clonotype with many counts. J is TRBJ2-5 and V is TRBV2; D gene ambiguous. V was pared by 5 bases and J by 5 bases, with 6 bases between. The V gene's germline CDR1 is SNHLY and CDR2 FYNNEI. The CDR3 is 11 residues long. CDR3: CASSPLETQYF. DNA of the CDR3: TGTGCCAGCAGTCCTCTCGAGACCCAGTACTTC.

The chain uses TRBV30 and TRBJ2-7; possible D gene TRBD2, 6 bases. Germline CDR1 and CDR2: GTSNPN and SVGIG (reference sequence). Trimming took off 0 bases at V and 6 bases at J, with 9 bases between the two ends. The CDR3 extends over 12 amino acids. CDR3 sequence reads: CAWSVWGGEQYF. DNA for the CDR3: TGTGCCTGGAGTGTTTGGGGAGGCGAGCAGTACTTC. The full variable domain, completed using reference TRBV30 and TRBJ2-7, is SQTIHQWPATLVQPVGSPLSLECTVEGTSNPNLYWYRQAAGRGLQLLFYSVGIGQISSEVPQNLSASRPQDRQFILSSKKLLLSDSGFYLCAWSVWGGEQYFGPGTRLTVT.

This clonotype turned up a few times. This chain uses TRBV4-2 with TRBJ2-3, with 9 bases that match TRBD2. The germline CDR1 and CDR2 sequences are LGHNA and YNFKEQ. V was clipped by 0 bases and J by 1 base; unmatched bases: 8. The CDR3 is made up of 18 amino acids. The CDR3 coding sequence is TGTGCCAGCAGCCAAGATGGGGAGACTAGCGGACGCACAGATACGCAGTATTTT. Translated, it gives CASSQDGETSGRTDTQYF.

This clonotype was observed at least ten times. V is TRBV6-1 and J is TRBJ2-3, with TRBD2 matching over 9 bases. The germline gives CDR1 MNHNS, CDR2 SASEGT. V trimming: 6 bases; J trimming: 7 bases; junction bases outside the gene matches: 11. This CDR3 has 15 amino acids. The CDR3 reads CASRPASGNAYTQYF. The DNA for the CDR3 is TGTGCCAGCAGGCCCGCTAGCGGGAACGCTTATACGCAGTATTTT.

This clonotype occurred many times. The CDR3 DNA reads TGTGCCAGCAGCTTCTTGACAGGATCCTACGAGCAGTACTTC. Residues: CASSFLTGSYEQYF. The chain couples TRBV7-9 to TRBJ2-7; D might be TRBD1 (6 bases). V gave up 3 bases and J gave up 1 base, with 10 bases separating them. The CDR3 spans 14 residues. The germline V gene encodes CDR1 SEHNR and CDR2 FQNEAQ (reference sequence).

This clonotype was found many times. The genes are TRBV5-1 and TRBJ1-1, with D perhaps matching TRBD1 (6 bases). V lost 2 bases to trimming and J lost 5 bases, with 13 bases between them. Germline assignment: CDR1 SGHRS and CDR2 YFSETQ. The CDR3 covers 14 residues. The CDR3 reads CASSFRGPRTEAFF. The CDR3 nucleotides are TGCGCCAGCAGCTTCAGGGGCCCTAGGACTGAAGCTTTCTTT.

In its sample, this clonotype was seen a few times. The CDR3: CASSSLSGVEQFF. In DNA, the CDR3 is TGTGCCAGCAGTTCATTATCGGGGGTTGAGCAGTTCTTC. The rearrangement uses TRBV27 and TRBJ2-1; possible D gene TRBD2, 6 bases. Germline V CDR1 and CDR2: MNHEY, SMNVEV (reference sequence). The CDR3 runs 13 residues. V was pared by 4 bases and J by 9 bases, with 13 bases between.

The chain joins TRBV6-1 to TRBJ1-6; D uncertain. The CDR3 covers 13 residues. Per the germline V gene, CDR1 is MNHNS and CDR2 is SASEGT. Trimming left V 5 bases short and J 9 bases short, with 11 bases between. CDR3 loop: CASSKLRVSPLHF. CDR3 coding DNA: TGTGCCAGCAGTAAATTGAGGGTTTCACCCCTCCACTTT.

The sample holds many counts of this clonotype. CDR3 nucleotide sequence: TGCGCCAGCGGGATTATTGCAGCCTACGAGCAGTACTTC. Its protein product is CASGIIAAYEQYF. The chain uses TRBV10-2 and TRBJ2-7; D not resolved. Germline V CDR1 and CDR2: WSHSY, SAAADI. The CDR3 runs to 13 residues. V lost 8 bases to trimming and J lost 2 bases, with 13 bases between them.

This clonotype appeared a single time. This may stem from a read error, because a much larger clone lies one nucleotide away. The CDR3 sequence: CASRTPGAIHGYTF. CDR3 DNA sequence: TGTGCCAGCAGGACCCCCGGGGCCATTCATGGCTACACCTTC. The chain employs TRBV28 and TRBJ1-2, with D perhaps matching TRBD1 (5 bases). Trimming stripped 6 bases from V and 6 bases from J, with 17 bases between. The CDR3 totals 14 residues. Per the germline V gene, CDR1 is MDHEN and CDR2 is SYDVKM.